What follows are 21 T cell receptor beta chains derived from one specimen sequenced in a study of OX40 agonist ivuxolimab in advanced cancers. Library generation was performed with the immunoSEQ multiplex PCR assay. TCRdb re-hosts the immuneACCESS table, in-frame sequences only. Its copies lack some clones; in the studies checked, an unresolved V gene accounts for under half of them, and the cause for the rest is not known. Across this sample there are under 150,000 clones, with roughly nine tenths seen only once. The ten largest make up 0.55% of the sample. The material sequenced was CD4+ or CD8+ T cells sorted from blood, taken in a trial of the OX40 agonist ivuxolimab. These receptors were taken from an adult with an advanced solid tumor such as melanoma, head and neck, liver or kidney cancer.

The rearrangement uses TRBV7-9 and TRBJ2-7; unclear D gene. In germline, CDR1 is SEHNR, CDR2 FQNEAQ (reference sequence). This CDR3 region has 12 residues. The germline V and J ends were trimmed by 5 bases and 3 bases, with 8 bases remaining between them. The CDR3 DNA reads TGTGCCAGCAGCAGCGAAAACTACGAGCAGTACTTC. It encodes CASSSENYEQYF. Drawing the rest from reference TRBV7-9 and TRBJ2-7, the complete variable domain is DTGVSQNPRHKITKRGQNVTFRCDPISEHNRLYWYRQTLGQGPEFLTYFQNEAQLEKSRLLSDRFSAERPKGSFSTLEIQRTEQGDSAMYLCASSSENYEQYFGPGTRLTVT.

The chain combines TRBV11-2 with TRBJ1-5, with TRBD1 matching 7 bases. The V gene's germline CDR1 is SGHAT and CDR2 FQNNGV. This CDR3 is 13 amino acids long. V dropped 5 bases and J dropped 4; count of bases not matched to a gene: 2. The CDR3 DNA follows: TGTGCCAGCAGCATGACAGGGAATCAGCCCCAGCATTTT. Residues: CASSMTGNQPQHF.

A few counts support this clone. The chain links TRBV7-9 to TRBJ1-2; perhaps TRBD1 as D (6 bases). This CDR3 comprises 14 residues. V lost 3 bases and J lost 3, with 11 bases in between. CDR1 is SEHNR and CDR2 is FQNEAQ in the germline V gene (reference sequence). The CDR3 DNA follows: TGTGCCAGCAGCTTTCTGGGGGCGCACTATGGCTACACCTTC. Translating it yields CASSFLGAHYGYTF.

This rearrangement joins TRBV19 to TRBJ1-5; the D is unclear. CDR3 length: 13 residues. Looked up from germline, CDR1 is LNHDA and CDR2 is SQIVND (reference sequence). Trimming left V 3 bases short and J 4 bases short, with 7 bases between. The CDR3 spells CASSIMVNQPQHF. CDR3 bases: TGTGCCAGTAGTATTATGGTGAATCAGCCCCAGCATTTT.

The rearrangement links TRBV5-1 to TRBJ2-5; 7 bases are a match to TRBD1. The DNA matches TRBJ2-7 better at its end, which makes the J call doubtful. Germline-derived CDR1 and CDR2 are SGHRS and YFSETQ. The CDR3 loop spans 14 amino acids. The CDR3 is CASRGVTGSYEQYF. DNA for the CDR3: TGCGCCAGCAGAGGTGTGACAGGGAGCTACGAGCAGTACTTC.

This clone appeared once. This chain links TRBV7-4 with TRBJ1-3; no clear D. V lost 5 bases and J lost 2, with 16 bases in between. Germline assignment: CDR1 SGHVT and CDR2 SQSDAQ. CDR3 size: 16 residues. The CDR3 reads CASSPFDTLPGNTIYF. CDR3 DNA sequence: TGTGCCAGCAGCCCCTTCGACACACTACCTGGAAACACCATATATTTT.

The chain employs TRBV5-6 and TRBJ1-2, with D uncertain. The V gene's germline CDR1 is SGHDT and CDR2 YYEEEE. V gave up 2 bases and J gave up 5 bases, with 7 bases separating them. The CDR3 length is 12 residues. CDR3 residues: CASSLTEYGYTF. CDR3 DNA sequence: TGTGCCAGCAGCTTAACGGAGTATGGCTACACCTTC.

The rearrangement uses TRBV6-6 and TRBJ1-4, with D unclear. CDR1 and CDR2 (germline): MNHNY, SVGAGI (reference sequence). Trimming pared 0 bases from V and 8 bases from J, leaving 4 bases between. The CDR3 runs 12 residues. As DNA, the CDR3 is TGTGCCAGCAGTTACTCGTGGGAAAAACTGTTTTTT. This codes for CASSYSWEKLFF.

The chain couples TRBV6-1 to TRBJ2-7, with D possibly being TRBD1 or TRBD2 (6 bases each). The germline gives CDR1 MNHNS, CDR2 SASEGT. CDR3 size: 14 residues. Trimming removed 6 bases from V and 7 bases from J, with 19 bases in between. The CDR3 region has the DNA TGTGCCAGCAGCCAAGAACCGGGGGCGAGGGAGCAGTACTTC. Translating gives CASSQEPGAREQYF.

V is TRBV4-3 and J is TRBJ1-4; D unclear. CDR3 length: 16 amino acids. Per the germline V gene, CDR1 is LGHNA and CDR2 is YSLEER. The V and J ends lost 1 base and 0 bases respectively, with 9 bases between them. CDR3 nucleotide sequence: TGCGCCAGCAGCCAAGGCCGTGGTGCAACTAATGAAAAACTGTTTTTT. Its translation: CASSQGRGATNEKLFF.

The V call is TRBV2, the J call TRBJ1-6; D gene uncertain. V dropped 7 bases and J dropped 10 bases, with 17 bases sitting between them. Germline lookup yields CDR1 SNHLY and CDR2 FYNNEI. The CDR3 is 14 residues long. The CDR3 DNA reads TGTGCCAGCACCTCCGGCGGGGTAAAATCACCCCTCCACTTT. Its protein is CASTSGGVKSPLHF.

V is TRBV19 and J is TRBJ1-1; D unresolved. The CDR3 is 15 amino acids. Germline CDR1 LNHDA, CDR2 SQIVND (reference sequence). V dropped 5 bases and J dropped 2 bases, with 15 bases sitting between them. Written as DNA, the CDR3 is TGTGCCAGTAGTCCTCAACCGGGAGCTAACACTGAAGCTTTCTTT. The encoded protein is CASSPQPGANTEAFF.

This sequence joins TRBV7-9 and TRBJ1-3; no reliable D call. CDR1 is SEHNR and CDR2 is FQNEAQ in the germline V gene (reference sequence). V gave up 5 bases and J gave up 3 bases, with 5 bases separating them. The length of the CDR3 is 12 residues. CDR3 DNA: TGTGCCAGCAGCCCTAATGGAAACACCATATATTTT. This translates into CASSPNGNTIYF.

The rearrangement links TRBV11-3 to TRBJ2-5; D may be TRBD1 (5 bases). Trimming cost V 5 bases and J 5 bases, with 18 bases left between them. Germline assignment: CDR1 SGHNT and CDR2 YENEEA. The CDR3 is 15 amino acids. The CDR3 DNA is TGTGCCAGCAGCGCTGCGCAGGGTGATGGGGAGACCCAGTACTTC. This gives the protein CASSAAQGDGETQYF. The full variable domain, rest sourced from reference TRBV11-3 and TRBJ2-5, is EAGVVQSPRYKIIEKKQPVAFWCNPISGHNTLYWYLQNLGQGPELLIRYENEEAVDDSQLPKDRFSAERLKGVDSTLKIQPAELGDSAVYLCASSAAQGDGETQYFGPGTRLLVL.

The chain employs TRBV29-1 and TRBJ2-7; 9 nucleotides line up with TRBD1. V shed 5 bases and J 9 bases; nucleotides not matched to a gene: 8. There are 12 residues in the CDR3. The germline CDR1 and CDR2 sequences are SQVTM and ANQGSEA. CDR3: CSVRQGEAVQYF. In DNA form, the CDR3 reads TGCAGCGTTCGACAGGGGGAGGCCGTGCAGTACTTC.

V usage is TRBV19 and J usage is TRBJ1-6; no clear D. The V end lost 5 bases, the J end lost 8 bases, and 13 bases lay between the germline ends. CDR3 length: 14 amino acids. Germline V CDR1 and CDR2: LNHDA, SQIVND (reference sequence). This CDR3 reads CASSQTGSDSPLHF. In nucleotides, the CDR3 is TGTGCCAGTAGTCAAACCGGGTCGGATTCACCCCTCCACTTT.

The V gene is TRBV7-9, the J gene TRBJ2-7; 9 bases map to TRBD1. The CDR3 covers 18 residues. Germline lookup yields CDR1 SEHNR and CDR2 FQNEAQ (reference sequence). V shed 1 base and J 2 bases; nucleotides not matched to a gene: 12. The CDR3 protein is CASSLVGGTGGATYEQYF. Here the CDR3 DNA reads TGTGCCAGCAGCTTAGTCGGTGGCACAGGGGGCGCGACCTACGAGCAGTACTTC.

The chain combines TRBV4-3 with TRBJ2-3, with TRBD1 identical over 9 bases. Germline CDR1 is LGHNA and CDR2 is YSLEER. This CDR3 has 16 residues. Losses at the gene ends were 4 bases for V and 2 bases for J; bases not matched to a gene: 7. CDR3 bases: TGCGCCAGCAGCCTCGGGACAGGGAGGCTCACAGATACGCAGTATTTT. Its translation is CASSLGTGRLTDTQYF.

The chain carries TRBV28 and TRBJ1-2; D remains ambiguous. Trimming took off 2 bases at V and 8 bases at J, with 12 bases between the two ends. Germline CDR1 reads MDHEN; CDR2 reads SYDVKM. There are 13 residues in the CDR3. The CDR3 sequence: CASSLPGSRGYTF. CDR3 nucleotide sequence: TGTGCCAGCAGTTTACCGGGGTCTCGCGGCTACACCTTC.

The gene calls are TRBV28 and TRBJ2-6; D ambiguous. There are 16 residues in the CDR3. Between the trimmed V and J ends, which lost 3 bases and 12 bases, there was a span of 21 bases. CDR1 and CDR2 from the germline V gene are MDHEN and SYDVKM. The CDR3 loop reads CASSLLGPRAESVLTF. DNA for the CDR3: TGTGCCAGCAGTTTGTTAGGCCCCCGGGCCGAGAGCGTCCTGACTTTC.

This clone has just one count. The gene calls are TRBV10-1 and TRBJ2-7; 11 positions agree with TRBD2. There are 14 residues in the CDR3. Germline loops: CDR1 WNHNN, CDR2 SYGVQD (reference sequence). V was clipped by 6 bases and J by 3 bases; unmatched bases: 4. The CDR3 reads CASRATSGVYEQYF. The CDR3 DNA reads TGCGCCAGCAGAGCGACTAGCGGGGTCTACGAGCAGTACTTC.